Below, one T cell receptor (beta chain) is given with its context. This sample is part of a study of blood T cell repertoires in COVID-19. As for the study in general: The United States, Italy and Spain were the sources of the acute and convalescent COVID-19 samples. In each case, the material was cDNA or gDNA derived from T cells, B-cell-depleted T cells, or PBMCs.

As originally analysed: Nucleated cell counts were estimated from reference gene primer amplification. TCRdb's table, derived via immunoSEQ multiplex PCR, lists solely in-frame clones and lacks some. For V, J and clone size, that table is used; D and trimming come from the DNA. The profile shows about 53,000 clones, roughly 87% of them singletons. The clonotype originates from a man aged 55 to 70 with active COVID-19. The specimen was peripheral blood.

The DNA of the CDR3 is TGTGCAAGTCGCTTAGGCAAGCGGGAGGGCCGATCCGGGGAGCTGTTTTTT. Translating it yields CASRLGKREGRSGELFF. This chain links TRBV12-2 with TRBJ2-2; whether TRBD2, the table's D call, matches the DNA was not checked. TRBV12-2 is shown as a pseudogene. There are 17 residues in the CDR3.